The rows below give T cell receptor beta chains drawn from one sample of a study of blood T cell repertoires in COVID-19. This table comes from immunoSEQ multiplex PCR, and its TCRdb copy is limited to in-frame clones, with some not included. The repertoire holds about 150,000 clones, with about 73% as singletons. Source material: peripheral blood. The receptors derive from a man of 80 years or more with acute or convalescent COVID-19. The CDR3 runs from the conserved cysteine through the conserved F or W. The D gene is left open where the match is weak. Rows give clone size only sometimes, using once, few, many, or a class for an expanded clone.

D gene,J gene,clone size,V gene,CDR3 DNA,CDR3 protein
-,TRBJ1-6,few,TRBV14,TGTGCCAGCAGCCACGCGGGGGATTCACCCCTCCACTTT,CASSHAGDSPLHF
TRBD2,TRBJ2-3,-,TRBV7-2,TGTGCCAGCAGCACCAGACTAGCGGGGGATCGCACAGATACGCAGTATTTT,CASSTRLAGDRTDTQYF
TRBD1,TRBJ1-1,once,TRBV14,TGTGCCAGCAGCCAAGATCTGGGACAGGGGAACACTGAAGCTTTCTTT,CASSQDLGQGNTEAFF
-,TRBJ2-6,-,TRBV23-1,TGCGCCAGGACAAGTCCCCTGGGGGCCAACGTCCTGACTTTC,CARTSPLGANVLTF
-,TRBJ1-6,many,TRBV3-1/TRBV3-2,TGTGCCAGCAGCCATTGGGAGGGGAATTCACCCCTCCACTTT,CASSHWEGNSPLHF
-,TRBJ2-2,-,TRBV11-2,TGTGCCAGCAGCGTTTCCTGGAACACCGGGGAGCTGTTTTTT,CASSVSWNTGELFF
TRBD1,TRBJ1-1,-,TRBV18,TGTGCCAGCTCGCCTTCCGGGACAGAGGGGTGGGACACTGAAGCTTTCTTT,CASSPSGTEGWDTEAFF
-,TRBJ1-1,-,TRBV28,TGTGCCAGCAGTTTAACCGCAGGGAGGACTGAAGCTTTCTTT,CASSLTAGRTEAFF
-,TRBJ2-4,-,TRBV21-1,TGTGCCAGCAGCACCGACGACAGGGCGGAAAACATTCAGTACTTC,CASSTDDRAENIQYF
-,TRBJ1-5,-,TRBV18,TGTGCCAGCTCACCACCGACGGGGCAGGGGAATCAGCCCCAGCATTTT,CASSPPTGQGNQPQHF
-,TRBJ1-2,-,TRBV29-1,TGCAGCGCGGGGGGCGATGGGCATGGCTACACCTTC,CSAGGDGHGYTF
TRBD2,TRBJ2-1,-,TRBV28,TGTGCCAGCAGTACTAGCGGGCCCTTCTCTGAGCAGTTCTTC,CASSTSGPFSEQFF
TRBD2,TRBJ2-5,-,TRBV27,TGTGCCAGCAGTGCCGGACTAGGCGGCGAGACCCAGTACTTC,CASSAGLGGETQYF
-,TRBJ1-1,-,TRBV27,TGTGCCAGCAGTTCGGACAGAGAAGGCACTGAAGCTTTCTTT,CASSSDREGTEAFF
TRBD2,TRBJ2-7,-,TRBV7-9,TGTGCCTTACGGACTAGCGGGGTCAACGAGCAGTACTTC,CALRTSGVNEQYF
TRBD1,TRBJ2-3,-,TRBV7-2,TGTGCCAGCAGCTTAGTCGGGACAGGGGGCGCAGATACGCAGTATTTT,CASSLVGTGGADTQYF
-,TRBJ1-1,-,TRBV11-3,TGTGCCAGCAGCTTTAACACCCCTGAAGCTTTCTTT,CASSFNTPEAFF
TRBD1,TRBJ1-6,-,TRBV11-2,TGTGCCAGCAGCGGAGGGACAGGAGCGTATTCACCCCTCCACTTT,CASSGGTGAYSPLHF
TRBD1,TRBJ1-4,-,TRBV7-9,TGTGCCAGCAGCGAGACCGGGACAGGGAATGAAAAACTGTTTTTT,CASSETGTGNEKLFF
-,TRBJ1-2,-,TRBV20-1,TGCAGTGCCCCAGGGATCGGCTACACCTTC,CSAPGIGYTF
-,TRBJ2-7,-,TRBV30,TGTGCCTGGAGTGTAAGGTACGCGGGTAGTAGCTCCTACGAGCAGTACTTC,CAWSVRYAGSSSYEQYF
-,TRBJ2-7,-,TRBV19,TGTGCCAGTAGTATAGCAGGGCAGGGGATCGCCTACGAGCAGTACTTC,CASSIAGQGIAYEQYF
-,TRBJ1-1,-,TRBV9,TGTGCCAGCAGGACCTCGCGAGGATCTCCTGAAGCTTTCTTT,CASRTSRGSPEAFF
-,TRBJ1-5,-,TRBV5-8,TGTGCCAGCAGCCTGGGGGGCATGCGACATGGCAATCAGCCCCAGCATTTT,CASSLGGMRHGNQPQHF
-,TRBJ1-1,-,TRBV5-4,TGTGCCAGCAGCTTGGCCGGTCCTACTGAAGCTTTCTTT,CASSLAGPTEAFF
-,TRBJ1-2,-,TRBV2,TGTGCCAGCAGTCCCGGACAGATTAATGGCTACACCTTC,CASSPGQINGYTF
-,TRBJ1-2,-,TRBV29-1,TGCAGCGTTCCCTCCACGGGGTTGGGCTATGGCTACACCTTC,CSVPSTGLGYGYTF
-,TRBJ1-4,once,TRBV5-8,TGTGCCAGCAGCGATTTCTGGGGGGGGAATGAAAAACTGTTTTTT,CASSDFWGGNEKLFF
TRBD2,TRBJ2-1,-,TRBV5-4,TGTGCCAGCAGCTTTAGCGGGGGGGCCGGTGAGCAGTTCTTC,CASSFSGGAGEQFF
TRBD1,TRBJ1-1,-,TRBV7-9,TGTGCCAGCAGCTTGAGGGGGCATGACACTGAAGCTTTCTTT,CASSLRGHDTEAFF
-,TRBJ1-2,-,TRBV4-3,TGCGCCAGCAGCCAAGATTTGGACAGCCGATTCTATGGCTACACCTTC,CASSQDLDSRFYGYTF
TRBD1,TRBJ1-2,-,TRBV3-1/TRBV3-2,TGTGCCAGCAGCCTCAGACCTACAGGGGCTAGTGGCTACACCTTC,CASSLRPTGASGYTF
TRBD2,TRBJ2-3,-,TRBV7-2,TGTGCCAGCAGCCCCCGACTAGCGGGGCTCGCAGATACGCAGTATTTT,CASSPRLAGLADTQYF
-,TRBJ2-2,-,TRBV19,TGTGCCAGTACCCCCAGGGCAGCGAACACCGGGGAGCTGTTTTTT,CASTPRAANTGELFF
-,TRBJ1-1,-,TRBV19,TGTGCCAGTAGCGAAGTAATTGGCAGGTTGAACACTGAAGCTTTCTTT,CASSEVIGRLNTEAFF
TRBD1,TRBJ2-3,-,TRBV24-1,TGTGCCACCAGTGATTTAGGGACAGGGGGGGGAAATACGCAGTATTTT,CATSDLGTGGGNTQYF